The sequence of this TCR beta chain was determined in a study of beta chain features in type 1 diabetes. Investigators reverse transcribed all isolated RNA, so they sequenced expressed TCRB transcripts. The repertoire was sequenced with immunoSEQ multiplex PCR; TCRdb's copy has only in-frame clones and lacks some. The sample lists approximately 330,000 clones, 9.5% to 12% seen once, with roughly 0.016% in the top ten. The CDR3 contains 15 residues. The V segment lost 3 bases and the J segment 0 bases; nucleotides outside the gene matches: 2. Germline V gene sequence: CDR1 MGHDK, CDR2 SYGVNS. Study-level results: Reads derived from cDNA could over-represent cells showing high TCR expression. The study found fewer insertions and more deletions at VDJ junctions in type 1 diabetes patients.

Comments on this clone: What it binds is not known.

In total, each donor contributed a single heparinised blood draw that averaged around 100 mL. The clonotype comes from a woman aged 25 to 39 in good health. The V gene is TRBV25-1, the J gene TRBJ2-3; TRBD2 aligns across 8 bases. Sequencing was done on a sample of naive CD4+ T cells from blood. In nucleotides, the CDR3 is TGTGCCAGCAGTGACCCTAGCGGGAGCACAGATACGCAGTATTTT. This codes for CASSDPSGSTDTQYF.